These 19 T cell receptor beta chains originate from one sample sequenced in a study of T cells after yellow fever vaccination. From the 5' RACE reads, TCRdb called clonotypes with MiXCR, one entry per CDR3 protein. Among some 350,000 distinct CDR3 sequences listed, about 9.9% were seen once. The sample was PBMCs, taken on the day of the first yellow fever vaccination. These TCRs come from a man aged 18 to 29 who received the YFV17D yellow fever vaccine.

This clonotype appeared a few times. The chain combines TRBV10-3 with TRBJ1-2; 7 bases match TRBD1. V dropped 7 bases and J dropped 3; count of bases not matched to a gene: 8. Germline V gives CDR1 ENHRY, CDR2 SYGVKD. There are 14 residues in the CDR3. This chain's CDR3 is CAITRTGEDYGYTF. The CDR3 coding sequence is TGTGCCATCACGAGGACAGGCGAGGACTATGGCTACACCTTC.

In this sample, this clonotype turned up many times. The chain recombines TRBV6-1 with TRBJ2-6; perhaps TRBD2 as D (5 bases). V was shortened by 5 bases and J by 3 bases, with 11 bases between the two germline ends. Germline V gene lookup returns CDR1 MNHNS and CDR2 SASEGT. CDR3 length equals 15 residues. For the CDR3, the DNA is TGTGCCAGCAGTAATCGGGGATATGGGGCCAACGTCCTGACTTTC. Residues: CASSNRGYGANVLTF.

This clonotype was seen at least ten times. Germline and junction disagree at one end, which may indicate a read error. DNA of the CDR3: TGCGCCAGCACCCAAGGGGGGACGGGGCGGTACAATGAGCAGTTCTTC. Translated, it gives CASTQGGTGRYNEQFF. The chain joins TRBV4-1 to TRBJ2-1; D is perhaps TRBD1 or TRBD2 (6 bases each). Germline values: CDR1 MGHRA, CDR2 YSYEKL. The CDR3 has 16 amino acids.

This clonotype was seen repeatedly, ten times or more. The chain links TRBV4-3 to TRBJ1-3; D call uncertain. The CDR3 covers 15 residues. With 4 bases removed from V and 2 bases from J, the gap between germline ends came to 12 bases. CDR1 and CDR2 (germline): LGHNA, YSLEER. The CDR3 protein is CASSPRGGPGNTIYF. CDR3 DNA sequence: TGCGCCAGCAGCCCCAGAGGAGGGCCTGGAAACACCATATATTTT.

J is TRBJ1-2 and V is TRBV10-3; D not certain. Germline CDR1 is ENHRY and CDR2 is SYGVKD. The CDR3 loop spans 14 amino acids. V was shortened by 6 bases and J by 3 bases, with 14 bases between the two germline ends. For the CDR3, the DNA is TGTGCCATCAGACGACAAGTTGGGGACTATGGCTACACCTTC. Residues: CAIRRQVGDYGYTF.

This clonotype was seen repeatedly, ten times or more. This chain links TRBV7-2 with TRBJ2-7; 9 positions agree with TRBD2. The CDR3 is 14 residues long. CDR1 and CDR2 (germline): SGHTA, FQGNSA. V lost 5 bases, J lost 0 bases, and 2 bases stayed unmatched. The DNA for the CDR3 is TGTGCCAGCAGCCAACTAGCGGGCTCCTACGAGCAGTACTTC. Protein product: CASSQLAGSYEQYF.

V and J are TRBV4-1 and TRBJ2-4; D gene ambiguous. There are 14 residues in the CDR3. Trimming stripped 1 base from V and 0 bases from J, with 4 bases between. Germline lookup yields CDR1 MGHRA and CDR2 YSYEKL. The CDR3 is CASSQAVAKNIQYF. The CDR3 DNA is TGCGCCAGCAGCCAAGCAGTAGCCAAAAACATTCAGTACTTC.

The chain carries TRBV4-1 and TRBJ2-1; tentative D call: TRBD2 (5 bases). V dropped 1 base and J dropped 12 bases, with 13 bases sitting between them. The CDR3 covers 13 residues. The germline V gene has CDR1 MGHRA and CDR2 YSYEKL. CDR3 protein: CASSQGGPPSQFF. DNA for the CDR3: TGCGCCAGCAGCCAAGGCGGGCCCCCTTCGCAGTTCTTC.

The V and J genes are TRBV20-1 and TRBJ2-4; a possible D gene is TRBD1 (6 bases). Germline values: CDR1 DFQATT, CDR2 SNEGSKA (reference sequence). V shed 3 bases and J shed 1 base, with 10 bases lying between them. The CDR3 is made up of 14 amino acids. The CDR3 region is CSARGALAKNIQYF. The CDR3 region has the DNA TGCAGTGCTAGGGGGGCTCTGGCCAAAAACATTCAGTACTTC.

The chain has TRBV20-1 and TRBJ2-7, with D uncertain. Germline V CDR1 and CDR2: DFQATT, SNEGSKA (reference sequence). There are 14 residues in the CDR3. V was shortened by 4 bases and J by 3 bases, with 16 bases between the two germline ends. The CDR3 is CSAIPLGLSYEQYF. The CDR3 DNA is TGCAGTGCTATCCCTTTGGGGTTGAGCTACGAGCAGTACTTC.

This clonotype was recorded a few times. The genes are TRBV20-1 and TRBJ1-5; the D is unclear. There are 13 residues in the CDR3. The germline gives CDR1 DFQATT, CDR2 SNEGSKA (reference sequence). The V and J ends lost 2 bases and 3 bases respectively, with 8 bases between them. The DNA for the CDR3 is TGCAGTGCTAGACCGGACTCCAATCAGCCCCAGCATTTT. This encodes CSARPDSNQPQHF.

This chain connects TRBV19 to TRBJ1-2, with no clear D. With 3 bases removed from V and 4 bases from J, the gap between germline ends came to 12 bases. Germline values: CDR1 LNHDA, CDR2 SQIVND (reference sequence). The CDR3 runs to 14 residues. This CDR3 is CASSMASSIYGYTF. CDR3 nucleotides: TGTGCCAGTAGTATGGCGAGCTCCATCTATGGCTACACCTTC.

V usage is TRBV28 and J usage is TRBJ2-5; 7 positions agree with TRBD2. CDR3 length: 13 residues. Germline CDR1 and CDR2: MDHEN and SYDVKM. Trimming cost V 11 bases and J 5 bases; bases outside gene matches: 11. CDR3 DNA sequence: TGTGCCTCCCAGGCGGGAGCGAAGGAGACCCAGTACTTC. Translated: CASQAGAKETQYF.

J is TRBJ2-3 and V is TRBV12-3 or TRBV12-4; the D is unclear. Trimming removed 2 bases at V and 3 bases at J, with 9 bases between. This CDR3 comprises 14 residues. In nucleotides, the CDR3 is TGTGCCAGCAGTTTATTCCCGGGTACAGATACGCAGTATTTT. Its translation is CASSLFPGTDTQYF.

The V and J genes are TRBV7-8 and TRBJ2-7; D is ambiguous. Trimming removed 0 bases from V and 4 bases from J, with 10 bases in between. The CDR3 is 14 residues long. Per the germline V gene, CDR1 is SGHVS and CDR2 is FQNEAQ. The CDR3 sequence: CASSLANAPYEQYF. The CDR3, as DNA: TGTGCCAGCAGCTTAGCCAACGCCCCTTACGAGCAGTACTTC.

This chain links TRBV4-3 with TRBJ2-7; D is tentatively TRBD1 or TRBD2 (6 bases each). The CDR3 covers 15 residues. Trimming left V 1 base short and J 3 bases short, with 13 bases between. Looked up from germline, CDR1 is LGHNA and CDR2 is YSLEER. CDR3 residues: CASSQVGRGGYEQYF. CDR3 DNA sequence: TGCGCCAGCAGCCAAGTGGGCAGGGGAGGCTACGAGCAGTACTTC.

The chain recombines TRBV9 with TRBJ2-2; D call uncertain. V gave up 3 bases and J gave up 1 base, with 7 bases separating them. Germline CDR1 and CDR2: SGDLS and YYNGEE. This CDR3 has 14 amino acids. DNA of the CDR3: TGTGCCAGCAGCGCGACGGTGAACACCGGGGAGCTGTTTTTT. Its translation is CASSATVNTGELFF.

The CDR3 nucleotides are TGTGCCAGCAGCTTAATGAGCACAGATACGCAGTATTTT. It is translated as CASSLMSTDTQYF. This sequence joins TRBV11-3 and TRBJ2-3; the D is unclear. The ends were cut back, 2 bases at V and 0 bases at J, with 3 bases in the middle. Germline V gene lookup returns CDR1 SGHNT and CDR2 YENEEA. This CDR3 has 13 amino acids.

A few counts support this clonotype. This chain joins TRBV5-1 and TRBJ2-3; 13 nucleotides align to TRBD2. The CDR3 sequence is 15 residues long. Trimming cost V 4 bases and J 5 bases; bases outside gene matches: 4. In germline, CDR1 is SGHRS, CDR2 YFSETQ. The CDR3: CASSAGLAGIDTQYF. In DNA form, the CDR3 reads TGCGCCAGCAGCGCGGGACTAGCGGGGATAGATACGCAGTATTTT. Combining the CDR3 with reference TRBV5-1 and TRBJ2-3 gives the whole variable domain KAGVTQTPRYLIKTRGQQVTLSCSPISGHRSVSWYQQTPGQGLQFLFEYFSETQRNKGNFPGRFSGRQFSNSRSEMNVSTLELGDSALYLCASSAGLAGIDTQYFGPGTRLTVL.